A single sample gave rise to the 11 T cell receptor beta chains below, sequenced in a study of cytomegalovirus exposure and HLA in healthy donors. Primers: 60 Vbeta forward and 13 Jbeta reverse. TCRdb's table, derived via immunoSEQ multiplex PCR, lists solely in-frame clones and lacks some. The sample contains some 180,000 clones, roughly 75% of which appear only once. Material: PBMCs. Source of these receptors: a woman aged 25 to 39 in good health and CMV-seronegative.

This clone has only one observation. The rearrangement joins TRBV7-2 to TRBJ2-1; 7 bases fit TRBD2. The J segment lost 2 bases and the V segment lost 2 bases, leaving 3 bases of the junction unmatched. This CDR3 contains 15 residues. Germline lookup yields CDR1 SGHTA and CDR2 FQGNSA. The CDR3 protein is CASSLIRGAYNEQFF. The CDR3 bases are TGTGCCAGCAGCTTAATCCGGGGGGCCTACAATGAGCAGTTCTTC.

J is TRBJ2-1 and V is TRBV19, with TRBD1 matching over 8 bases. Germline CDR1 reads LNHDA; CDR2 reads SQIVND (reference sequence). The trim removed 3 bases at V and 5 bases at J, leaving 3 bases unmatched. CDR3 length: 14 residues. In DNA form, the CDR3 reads TGTGCCAGTAGTATGGGACAGGCTGACAATGAGCAGTTCTTC. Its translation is CASSMGQADNEQFF. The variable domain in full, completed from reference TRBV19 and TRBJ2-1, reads DGGITQSPKYLFRKEGQNVTLSCEQNLNHDAMYWYRQDPGQGLRLIYYSQIVNDFQKGDIAEGYSVSREKKESFPLTVTSAQKNPTAFYLCASSMGQADNEQFFGPGTRLTVL.

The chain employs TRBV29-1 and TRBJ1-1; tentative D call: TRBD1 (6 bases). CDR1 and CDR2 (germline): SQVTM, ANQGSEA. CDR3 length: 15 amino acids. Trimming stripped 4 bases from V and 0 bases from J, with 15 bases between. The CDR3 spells CSVAVPQGLNTEAFF. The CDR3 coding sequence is TGCAGCGTTGCCGTGCCTCAGGGGCTGAACACTGAAGCTTTCTTT.

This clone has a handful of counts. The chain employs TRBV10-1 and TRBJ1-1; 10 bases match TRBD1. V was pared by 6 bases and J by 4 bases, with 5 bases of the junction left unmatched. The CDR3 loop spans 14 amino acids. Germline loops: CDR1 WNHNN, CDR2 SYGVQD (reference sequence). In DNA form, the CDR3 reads TGCGCCAGCAGCCCGGACAGGGGGACCACTGAAGCTTTCTTT. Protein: CASSPDRGTTEAFF.

The CDR3 protein is CASSPQGLNTEAFF. The CDR3 DNA reads as TGCGCCAGCAGTCCGCAGGGCCTGAACACTGAAGCTTTCTTT. The rearrangement joins TRBV5-1 to TRBJ1-1, with a tentative D call TRBD1 (5 bases). The CDR3 is 14 residues long. Germline CDR1 reads SGHRS; CDR2 reads YFSETQ. V was pared by 5 bases and J by 0 bases, with 11 bases between.

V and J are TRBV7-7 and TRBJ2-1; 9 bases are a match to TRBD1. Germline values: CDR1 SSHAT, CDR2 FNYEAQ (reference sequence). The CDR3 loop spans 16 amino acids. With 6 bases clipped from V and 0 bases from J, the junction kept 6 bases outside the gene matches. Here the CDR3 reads CASSLTGGSSYNEQFF. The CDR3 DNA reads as TGTGCCAGCAGTTTAACAGGGGGCAGCTCCTACAATGAGCAGTTCTTC.

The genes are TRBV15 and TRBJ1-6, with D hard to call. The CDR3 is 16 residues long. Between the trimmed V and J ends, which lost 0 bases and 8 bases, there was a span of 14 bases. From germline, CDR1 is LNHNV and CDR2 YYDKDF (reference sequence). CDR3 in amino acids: CATSRDRQEDHSPLHF. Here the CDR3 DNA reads TGTGCCACCAGCAGAGATCGCCAGGAGGACCATTCACCCCTCCACTTT.

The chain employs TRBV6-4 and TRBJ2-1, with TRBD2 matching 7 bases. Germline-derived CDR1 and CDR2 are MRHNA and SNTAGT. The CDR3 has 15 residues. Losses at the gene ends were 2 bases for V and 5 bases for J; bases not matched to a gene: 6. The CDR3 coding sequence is TGTGCCAGCAGTGACAGGGCGGGGGAGCACAATGAGCAGTTCTTC. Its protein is CASSDRAGEHNEQFF.

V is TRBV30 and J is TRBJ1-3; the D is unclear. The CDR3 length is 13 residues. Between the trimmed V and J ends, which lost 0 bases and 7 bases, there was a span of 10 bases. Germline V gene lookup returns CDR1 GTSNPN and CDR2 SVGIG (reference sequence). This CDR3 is CAWSVTLSNTIYF. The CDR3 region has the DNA TGTGCCTGGAGTGTAACCCTAAGCAACACCATATATTTT.

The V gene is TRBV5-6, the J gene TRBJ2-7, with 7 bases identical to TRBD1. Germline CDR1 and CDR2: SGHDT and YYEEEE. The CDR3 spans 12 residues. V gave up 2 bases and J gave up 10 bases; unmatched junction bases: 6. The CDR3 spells CASSLGTAGQYF. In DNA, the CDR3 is TGTGCCAGCAGCTTAGGGACAGCCGGACAGTACTTC.

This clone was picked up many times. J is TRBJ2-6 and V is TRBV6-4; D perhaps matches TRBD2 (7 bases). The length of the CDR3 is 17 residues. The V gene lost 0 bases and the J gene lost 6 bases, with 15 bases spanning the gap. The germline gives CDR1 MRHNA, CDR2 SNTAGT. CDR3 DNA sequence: TGTGCCAGCAGTGACTCGAGGGGGGGTGGTGAGGCCAACGTCCTGACTTTC. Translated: CASSDSRGGGEANVLTF.